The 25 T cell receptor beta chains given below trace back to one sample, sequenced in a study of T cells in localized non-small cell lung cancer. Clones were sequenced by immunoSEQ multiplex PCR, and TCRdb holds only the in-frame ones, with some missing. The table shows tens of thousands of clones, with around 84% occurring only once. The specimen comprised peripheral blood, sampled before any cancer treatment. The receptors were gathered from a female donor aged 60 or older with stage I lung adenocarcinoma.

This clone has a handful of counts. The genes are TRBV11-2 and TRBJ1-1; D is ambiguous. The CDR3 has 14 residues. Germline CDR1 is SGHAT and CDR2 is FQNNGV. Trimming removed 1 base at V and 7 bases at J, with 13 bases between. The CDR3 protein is CASSLVATPHEAFF. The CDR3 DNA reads TGTGCCAGCAGCTTAGTAGCCACTCCCCATGAAGCTTTCTTT.

The DNA of the CDR3 is TGTGCCAGCAGTCACGGGACTGCAGGCGAGCAGTACTTC. Amino acid sequence: CASSHGTAGEQYF. This chain links TRBV6-6 with TRBJ2-7, with D tentatively TRBD2 (6 bases). V dropped 5 bases and J dropped 6 bases, with 14 bases sitting between them. This CDR3 comprises 13 residues. CDR1 is MNHNY and CDR2 is SVGAGI in the germline V gene (reference sequence).

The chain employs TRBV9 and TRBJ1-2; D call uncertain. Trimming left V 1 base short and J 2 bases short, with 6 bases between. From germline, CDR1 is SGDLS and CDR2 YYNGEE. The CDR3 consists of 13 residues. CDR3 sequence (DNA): TGTGCCAGCAGCGTAATAGACAACTATGGCTACACCTTC. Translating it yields CASSVIDNYGYTF.

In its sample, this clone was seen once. CDR3 loop: CGSQPRLDSSGNTIYF. CDR3 in DNA: TGCGGCTCCCAGCCAAGACTGGACAGCTCTGGAAACACCATATATTTT. The genes are TRBV4-1 and TRBJ1-3; TRBD1 might be the D (6 bases). The CDR3 has 16 residues. Germline V gene data show CDR1 as MGHRA and CDR2 as YSYEKL.

CDR3 coding DNA: TGTGCCAGCACCCCGGGATTAAGGTCCAACTATGGCTACACCTTC. Protein sequence: CASTPGLRSNYGYTF. V is TRBV7-8 and J is TRBJ1-2; D remains unclear. This CDR3 spans 15 amino acids. Germline V gives CDR1 SGHVS, CDR2 FQNEAQ. Trimming shortened V by 7 bases and J by 2 bases, and 17 bases separated the two germline ends.

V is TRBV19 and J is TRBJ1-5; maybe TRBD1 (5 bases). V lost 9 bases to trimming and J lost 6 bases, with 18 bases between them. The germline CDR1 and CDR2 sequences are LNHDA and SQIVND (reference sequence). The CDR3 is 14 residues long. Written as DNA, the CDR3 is TGTGCCAGCAGACAAGACAGTGGGATTCAGCCCCAGCATTTT. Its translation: CASRQDSGIQPQHF.

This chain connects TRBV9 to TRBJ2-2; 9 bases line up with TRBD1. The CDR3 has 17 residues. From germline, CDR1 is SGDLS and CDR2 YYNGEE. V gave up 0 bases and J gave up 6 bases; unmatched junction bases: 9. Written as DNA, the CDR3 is TGTGCCAGCAGCGTAGAGGTAGGGACAGGGCTTTCCGGGGAGCTGTTTTTT. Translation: CASSVEVGTGLSGELFF.

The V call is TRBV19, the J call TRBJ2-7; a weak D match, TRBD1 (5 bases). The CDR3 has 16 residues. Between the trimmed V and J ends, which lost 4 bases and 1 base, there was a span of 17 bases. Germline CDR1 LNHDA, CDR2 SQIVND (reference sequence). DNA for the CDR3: TGTGCCAGTAGTAGCTTCGGACACGTTGGGTCCTACGAGCAGTACTTC. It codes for CASSSFGHVGSYEQYF. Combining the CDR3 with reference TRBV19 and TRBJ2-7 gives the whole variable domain DGGITQSPKYLFRKEGQNVTLSCEQNLNHDAMYWYRQDPGQGLRLIYYSQIVNDFQKGDIAEGYSVSREKKESFPLTVTSAQKNPTAFYLCASSSFGHVGSYEQYFGPGTRLTVT.

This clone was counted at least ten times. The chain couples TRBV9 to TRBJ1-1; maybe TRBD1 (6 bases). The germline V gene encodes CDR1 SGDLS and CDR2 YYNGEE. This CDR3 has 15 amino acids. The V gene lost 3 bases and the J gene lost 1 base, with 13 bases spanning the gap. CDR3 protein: CASSASTGGNTEAFF. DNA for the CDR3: TGTGCCAGCAGCGCGTCGACAGGTGGGAACACTGAAGCTTTCTTT. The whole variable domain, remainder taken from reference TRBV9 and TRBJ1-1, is DSGVTQTPKHLITATGQRVTLRCSPRSGDLSVYWYQQSLDQGLQFLIQYYNGEERAKGNILERFSAQQFPDLHSELNLSSLELGDSALYFCASSASTGGNTEAFFGQGTRLTVV.

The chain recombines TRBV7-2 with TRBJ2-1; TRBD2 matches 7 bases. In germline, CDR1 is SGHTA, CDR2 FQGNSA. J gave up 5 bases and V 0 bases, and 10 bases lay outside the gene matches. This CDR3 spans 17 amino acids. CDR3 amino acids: CASSLASGAGRNNEQFF. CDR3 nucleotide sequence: TGTGCCAGCAGCTTAGCGTCGGGAGCGGGACGTAACAATGAGCAGTTCTTC.

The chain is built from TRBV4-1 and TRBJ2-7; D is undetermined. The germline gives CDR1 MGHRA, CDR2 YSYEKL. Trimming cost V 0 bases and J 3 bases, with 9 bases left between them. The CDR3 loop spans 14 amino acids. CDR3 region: CASSQESAVYEQYF. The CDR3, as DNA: TGCGCCAGCAGCCAAGAGTCTGCCGTCTACGAGCAGTACTTC.

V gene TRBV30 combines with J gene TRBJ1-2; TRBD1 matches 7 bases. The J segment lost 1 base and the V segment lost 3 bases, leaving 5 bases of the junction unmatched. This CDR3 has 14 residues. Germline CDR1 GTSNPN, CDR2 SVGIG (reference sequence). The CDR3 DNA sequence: TGTGCCTGGAGGCAAAGGGGGCTTAACTATGGCTACACCTTC. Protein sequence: CAWRQRGLNYGYTF.

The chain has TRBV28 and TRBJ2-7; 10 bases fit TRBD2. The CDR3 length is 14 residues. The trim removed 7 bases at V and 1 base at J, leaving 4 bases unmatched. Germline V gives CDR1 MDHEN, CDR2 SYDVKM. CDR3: CASIKAGGSYEQYF. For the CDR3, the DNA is TGTGCCAGCATCAAAGCGGGAGGGTCCTACGAGCAGTACTTC.

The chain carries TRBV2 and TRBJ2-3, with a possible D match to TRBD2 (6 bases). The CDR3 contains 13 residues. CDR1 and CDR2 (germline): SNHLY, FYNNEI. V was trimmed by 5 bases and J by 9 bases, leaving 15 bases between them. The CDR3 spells CASSLRHGGTQYF. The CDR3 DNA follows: TGTGCCAGCAGTCTCCGTCACGGGGGAACGCAGTATTTT.

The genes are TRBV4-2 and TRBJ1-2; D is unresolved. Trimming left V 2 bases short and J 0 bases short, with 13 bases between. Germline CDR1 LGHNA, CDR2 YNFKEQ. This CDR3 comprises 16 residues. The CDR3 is CASSQMRTSANYGYTF. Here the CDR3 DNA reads TGTGCCAGCAGCCAAATGCGGACGTCAGCTAACTATGGCTACACCTTC.

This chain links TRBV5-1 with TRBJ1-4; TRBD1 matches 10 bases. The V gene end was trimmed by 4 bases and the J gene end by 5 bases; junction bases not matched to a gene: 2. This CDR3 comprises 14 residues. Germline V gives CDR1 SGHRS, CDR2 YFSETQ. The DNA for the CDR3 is TGCGCCAGCAGCCCGGGACAGGGGAATGAAAAACTGTTTTTT. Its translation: CASSPGQGNEKLFF.

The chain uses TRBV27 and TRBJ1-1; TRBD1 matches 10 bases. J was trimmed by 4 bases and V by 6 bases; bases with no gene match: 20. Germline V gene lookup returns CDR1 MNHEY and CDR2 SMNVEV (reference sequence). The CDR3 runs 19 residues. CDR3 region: CASSQRRDRGPWGVTEAFF. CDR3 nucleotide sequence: TGTGCCAGCAGCCAACGCCGGGACAGGGGCCCTTGGGGAGTCACTGAAGCTTTCTTT.

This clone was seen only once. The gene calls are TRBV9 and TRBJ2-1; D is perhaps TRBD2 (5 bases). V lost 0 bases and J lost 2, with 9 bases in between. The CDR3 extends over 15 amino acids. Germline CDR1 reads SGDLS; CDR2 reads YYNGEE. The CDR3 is CASSVGDGAYNEQFF. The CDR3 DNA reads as TGTGCCAGCAGCGTAGGTGACGGGGCCTACAATGAGCAGTTCTTC.

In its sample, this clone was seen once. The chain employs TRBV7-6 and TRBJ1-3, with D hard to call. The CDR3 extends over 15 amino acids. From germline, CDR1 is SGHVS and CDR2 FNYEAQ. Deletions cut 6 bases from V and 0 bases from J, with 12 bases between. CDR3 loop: CASRLTRTSGNTIYF. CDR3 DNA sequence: TGTGCCAGCAGACTAACAAGGACCTCTGGAAACACCATATATTTT.

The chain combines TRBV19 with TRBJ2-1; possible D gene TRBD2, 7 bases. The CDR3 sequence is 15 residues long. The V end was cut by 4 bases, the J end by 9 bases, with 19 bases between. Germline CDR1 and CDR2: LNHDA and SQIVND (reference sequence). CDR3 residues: CASSRGGPRYSEQFF. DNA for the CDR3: TGTGCCAGTAGTAGGGGGGGCCCCAGATATAGTGAGCAGTTCTTC.

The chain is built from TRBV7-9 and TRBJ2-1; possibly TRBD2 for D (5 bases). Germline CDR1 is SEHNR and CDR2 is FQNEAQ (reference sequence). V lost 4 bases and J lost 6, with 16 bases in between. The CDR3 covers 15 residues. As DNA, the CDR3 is TGTGCCAGCAGCTCCGACCGAGGGAGCGTCAATGAGCAGTTCTTC. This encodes CASSSDRGSVNEQFF.

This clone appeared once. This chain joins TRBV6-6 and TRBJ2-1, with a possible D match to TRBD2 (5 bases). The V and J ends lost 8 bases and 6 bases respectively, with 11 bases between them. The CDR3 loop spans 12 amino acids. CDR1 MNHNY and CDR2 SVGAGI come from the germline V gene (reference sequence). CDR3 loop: CASGEIPNEQFF. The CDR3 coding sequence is TGTGCCAGCGGGGAGATCCCCAATGAGCAGTTCTTC.

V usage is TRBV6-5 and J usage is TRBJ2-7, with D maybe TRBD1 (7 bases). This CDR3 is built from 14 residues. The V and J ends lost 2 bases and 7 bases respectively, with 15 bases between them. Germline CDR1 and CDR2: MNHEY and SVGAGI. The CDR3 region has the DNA TGTGCCAGCAGTTACGGACAGGCGGGGATGGAGCAGTACTTC. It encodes CASSYGQAGMEQYF.

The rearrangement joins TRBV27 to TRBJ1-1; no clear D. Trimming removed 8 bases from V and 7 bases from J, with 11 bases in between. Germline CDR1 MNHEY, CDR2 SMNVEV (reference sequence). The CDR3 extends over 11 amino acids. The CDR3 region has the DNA TGTGCCAGCCTCACCAAGGGTGAAGCTTTCTTT. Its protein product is CASLTKGEAFF.

The CDR3 sequence is CASSGTGYTYEQYF. The CDR3 DNA sequence: TGTGCCTCGTCGGGGACAGGGTATACCTACGAGCAGTACTTC. This sequence joins TRBV28 and TRBJ2-7; 9 bases map to TRBD1. Germline trimming cut 11 bases from V and 2 bases from J; bases unmatched to any gene: 10. This CDR3 has 14 amino acids. Germline V gene sequence: CDR1 MDHEN, CDR2 SYDVKM.